This TCR beta chain was sequenced during a study of molecular identifiers for immune sequencing clone quantification. On this clonotype itself: No antigen is known for it.

Study-level findings and limits: Some 970,000 naive cells reportedly did not prevent detection of spiked Jurkat TCR RNA from one cell. Clones that exceeded 20 RNA copies held over 97% of effector molecules, yet under 1% in naive cells.

Using a CD8+CD4-CCR7+CD45RA+ phenotype, naive CD8 T cells were sorted. TCRdb passed the PCR reads through MiXCR, listing each CDR3 protein once. Seen here are 400,000 to 600,000 distinct CDR3 sequences, about a quarter observed once, and the top ten hold about 0.75%. The CDR3 sequence is 16 residues long. V shed 6 bases, J shed 3 bases, and the junction held 10 bases outside the gene matches. Per the germline V gene, CDR1 is MNHEY and CDR2 is SMNVEV (reference sequence). This receptor was taken from a human donor in good health. Some libraries in this study had Jurkat cell RNA spiked in. The source material was naive CD8+ T cells from blood, with Jurkat cell RNA spiked in. Subset reported: FACS-sorted CD8+CD4-CCR7+CD45RA+ naive T cells. J is TRBJ2-3 and V is TRBV27, with TRBD1 matching over 9 bases. The CDR3 coding sequence is TGTGCCAGCAGACCCACAGGGGGCGCTTTTACAGATACGCAGTATTTT. It yields the protein CASRPTGGAFTDTQYF.